This TCR beta chain was identified during a study of blood T cell repertoires in COVID-19. About the research overall: Samples came from the United States, Italy and Spain, spanning acute and convalescent COVID-19. T cells, B-cell-depleted T cells, or PBMCs supplied cDNA or gDNA.

Per the original data handling: Amplified reference gene primers provided the basis for estimating nucleated cell counts. The assay was immunoSEQ multiplex PCR, and TCRdb's table has in-frame clones only and misses some. V, J and clone size reflect that table, while D and trimming were determined from the DNA. The data contain 230,000 or so clones, 80% to 85% of them singletons. Resolution of symptoms, clearance, or two negative PCRs was present in recovered Cohort 3 donors. The CDR3 sequence is 14 residues long. Germline-derived CDR1 and CDR2 are LNHDA and SQIVND (reference sequence). V trimming: 3 bases; J trimming: 6 bases; junction bases outside the gene matches: 7.

The V gene is TRBV19, the J gene TRBJ1-1; 7 bases match TRBD1. This TCR was recovered from a man in his forties or fifties who had recovered from COVID-19. Sequenced material: PBMCs or T cells enriched from blood (not recorded which). The CDR3 region is CASSMLRRGAEAFF. The CDR3 DNA reads as TGTGCCAGTAGTATGCTTCGCAGGGGGGCTGAAGCTTTCTTT.